A single sample is the source of the 9 T cell receptor beta chains below, sequenced in a study of naive and memory T cell subsets. Study-wide results and caveats: Naive repertoires, especially CD8, held a few larger clonotypes, possibly memory cells re-expressing CD45RA.

The beta constant-region primer was an equimolar mix of two oligonucleotides covering TRBC1 and TRBC2. Four rounds of PCR amplified the ligated cDNA using nested alpha and beta constant-region primers plus SP2. Each CDR3 protein gets one entry after TCRdb re-called the UMI-ligation and nested PCR reads with MiXCR. The table includes about 150,000 distinct CDR3 sequences, approximately 22% detected once. These receptors' targets are unknown. The sequenced sample consisted of naive CD4+ T cells from blood. These TCRs come from a human donor in good health.

This clonotype was recorded many times. The V and J genes are TRBV11-2 and TRBJ2-7; 7 nucleotides line up with TRBD1. The V gene's germline CDR1 is SGHAT and CDR2 FQNNGV. V gave up 1 base and J gave up 3 bases; unmatched junction bases: 6. The CDR3 length is 15 residues. The CDR3 region has the DNA TGTGCCAGCAGCTTAGTCGACAGGGACAACTACGAGCAGTACTTC. Translation gives CASSLVDRDNYEQYF.

The chain employs TRBV6-5 and TRBJ2-7, with TRBD2 matching 8 bases. V lost 4 bases and J lost 4; bases outside the gene matches: 9. This CDR3 contains 15 residues. From germline, CDR1 is MNHEY and CDR2 SVGAGI. The DNA for the CDR3 is TGTGCCAGCAGTTTCGAAAGCGGGAGAGGGTACGAGCAGTACTTC. Its translation is CASSFESGRGYEQYF.

This clonotype was recorded a few times. The rearrangement joins TRBV2 to TRBJ2-3; the D is unclear. The V end lost 8 bases, the J end lost 4 bases, and 13 bases lay between the germline ends. The CDR3 has 13 amino acids. Germline CDR1 SNHLY, CDR2 FYNNEI. CDR3 DNA: TGTGCCAGCGCCCCTGAGGTGGCAGATACGCAGTATTTT. It translates to CASAPEVADTQYF.

This rearrangement joins TRBV28 to TRBJ2-1; 9 bases are shared with TRBD1. This CDR3 has 14 residues. V shed 7 bases, J shed 9 bases, and the junction held 10 bases outside the gene matches. The germline V gene encodes CDR1 MDHEN and CDR2 SYDVKM. The CDR3 nucleotides are TGTGCCAGCAACCGGGACAGGGTGATCGGTGAGCAGTTCTTC. Amino acids: CASNRDRVIGEQFF.

This clonotype was seen many times. The V call is TRBV28, the J call TRBJ2-4, with D maybe TRBD2 (6 bases). Per the germline V gene, CDR1 is MDHEN and CDR2 is SYDVKM. V lost 4 bases and J lost 10, with 23 bases in between. The CDR3 runs to 16 residues. The CDR3 region has the DNA TGTGCCAGCAGTTCCCCTCCCAAACCTAGCGTAGGGATTCAGTACTTC. This encodes CASSSPPKPSVGIQYF.

This clonotype came up many times. The genes are TRBV4-3 and TRBJ1-6, with 7 nucleotides matching TRBD1. The V segment lost 1 base and the J segment 5 bases; nucleotides outside the gene matches: 14. Per the germline V gene, CDR1 is LGHNA and CDR2 is YSLEER. The CDR3 consists of 19 residues. Here the CDR3 DNA reads TGCGCCAGCAGCCAAGTAAAATTCGTGGACAGGATTAATAATTCACCCCTCCACTTT. This codes for CASSQVKFVDRINNSPLHF.

This clonotype was found many times. This chain joins TRBV30 and TRBJ1-5; no reliable D call. The ends were cut back, 2 bases at V and 2 bases at J, with 7 bases in the middle. Germline loops: CDR1 GTSNPN, CDR2 SVGIG (reference sequence). This CDR3 comprises 13 residues. In DNA form, the CDR3 reads TGTGCCTGGAGTATTAGGGGCAATCAGCCCCAGCATTTT. Amino acids: CAWSIRGNQPQHF.

This rearrangement joins TRBV12-3 or TRBV12-4 to TRBJ1-1; D gene uncertain. Trimming stripped 4 bases from V and 1 base from J, with 10 bases between. This CDR3 is built from 14 residues. CDR3 DNA: TGTGCCAGCAGTTCTTGGGTAAGGAACACTGAAGCTTTCTTT. Translating gives CASSSWVRNTEAFF.

The chain couples TRBV6-6 to TRBJ2-1, with 8 bases identical to TRBD1. The CDR3 is 12 amino acids. Germline V CDR1 and CDR2: MNHNY, SVGAGI (reference sequence). V trimming: 5 bases; J trimming: 9 bases; junction bases outside the gene matches: 3. This chain's CDR3 is CASSDRGTEQFF. CDR3 coding DNA: TGTGCCAGCAGTGACAGGGGAACTGAGCAGTTCTTC.